The rows below give T cell receptor beta chains drawn from one sample of a study of blood T cell repertoires in COVID-19. The assay was immunoSEQ multiplex PCR, and TCRdb's table has in-frame clones only and misses some. The data hold 30,000 to 50,000 clones, with roughly 85% observed a single time. What was sequenced was peripheral blood. The receptors stem from a human donor in a cohort sampled during active COVID-19. Both conserved end residues are part of each CDR3. The order of the fields is V gene, CDR3 protein.

v_gene: TRBV30; CDR3aa: CAWNIPGGNTIYF
v_gene: TRBV9; CDR3aa: CASSAGGPTGELFF
v_gene: TRBV6-5; CDR3aa: CASSLLGRGQETQYF
v_gene: TRBV6-5; CDR3aa: CASSYGQGEAFF
v_gene: TRBV3-1/TRBV3-2; CDR3aa: CASSHAGSSAYEQYF
v_gene: TRBV4-3; CDR3aa: CASSQEAKYNEQFF
v_gene: TRBV18; CDR3aa: CASSAREVRSSYNEQFF
v_gene: TRBV9; CDR3aa: CASSVEGTGGLEQYF
v_gene: TRBV5-5; CDR3aa: CASSLGGGGSQKLFF
v_gene: TRBV11-2; CDR3aa: CASSAMTGFSSYEQYF
v_gene: TRBV7-2; CDR3aa: CASSYGQGSPSEQYF
v_gene: TRBV7-2; CDR3aa: CASSFSGTSVNEQFF
v_gene: TRBV7-3; CDR3aa: CASSMGLAGSSGANVLTF
v_gene: TRBV6-5; CDR3aa: CASSYGQNTDTQYF
v_gene: TRBV29-1; CDR3aa: CSATGDKGEQFF
v_gene: TRBV7-9; CDR3aa: CASSFSSGGSYNEQFF
v_gene: TRBV5-6; CDR3aa: CASSLRYEQYF